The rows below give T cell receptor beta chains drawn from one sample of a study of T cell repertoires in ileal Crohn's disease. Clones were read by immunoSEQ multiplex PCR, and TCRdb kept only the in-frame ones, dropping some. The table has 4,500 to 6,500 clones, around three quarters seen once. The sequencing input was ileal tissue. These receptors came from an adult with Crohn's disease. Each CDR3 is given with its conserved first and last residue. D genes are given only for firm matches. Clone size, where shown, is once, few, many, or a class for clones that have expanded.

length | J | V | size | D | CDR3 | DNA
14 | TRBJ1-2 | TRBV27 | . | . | CASSLSQGNYGYTF | TGTGCCAGCAGTTTATCGCAGGGCAACTATGGCTACACCTTC
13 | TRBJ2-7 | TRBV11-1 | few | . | CASSYGTGYEQYF | TGTGCCAGCAGCTACGGTACAGGGTACGAGCAGTACTTC
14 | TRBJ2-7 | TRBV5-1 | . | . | CASSLRDTIYEQYF | TGCGCCAGCAGCTTACGGGACACAATCTACGAGCAGTACTTC
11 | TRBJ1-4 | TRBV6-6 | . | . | CASTPSGKLFF | TGTGCCAGTACGCCCTCGGGAAAACTGTTTTTT
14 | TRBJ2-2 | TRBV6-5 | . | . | CASRRQGGLEELFF | TGTGCCAGCAGACGACAGGGAGGACTAGAGGAGCTGTTTTTT
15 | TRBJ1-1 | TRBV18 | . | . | CASSPSEGMNTEAFF | TGTGCCAGCTCACCATCAGAGGGGATGAACACTGAAGCTTTCTTT
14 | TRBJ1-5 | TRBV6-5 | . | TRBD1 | CASTRTGPHQPQHF | TGTGCCAGCACCCGGACAGGACCCCATCAGCCCCAGCATTTT
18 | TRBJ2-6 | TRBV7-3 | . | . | CASSLIGAAYHGANVLTF | TGTGCCAGCAGCTTAATAGGCGCAGCCTACCATGGGGCCAACGTCCTGACTTTC
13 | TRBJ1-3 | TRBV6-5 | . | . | CASSYKIGNTIYF | TGTGCCAGCAGTTACAAGATCGGAAACACCATATATTTT
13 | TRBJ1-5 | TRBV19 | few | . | CASSQQGNQPQHF | TGTGCCAGTAGCCAACAGGGTAATCAGCCCCAGCATTTT
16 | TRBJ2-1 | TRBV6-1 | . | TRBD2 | CASSGGTSGVYNEQFF | TGTGCCAGCAGTGGCGGAACTAGCGGAGTCTACAATGAGCAGTTCTTC
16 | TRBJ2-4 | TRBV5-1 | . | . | CASRDVSGAVKNIQYF | TGCGCCAGCAGGGACGTTAGCGGTGCCGTCAAAAACATTCAGTACTTC
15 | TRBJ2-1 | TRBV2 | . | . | CASSGEQVANNEQFF | TGTGCCAGCAGCGGGGAACAGGTTGCAAACAATGAGCAGTTCTTC
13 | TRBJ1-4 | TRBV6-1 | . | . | CASRGGLNEKLFF | TGTGCCAGCAGGGGGGGCCTTAATGAAAAACTGTTTTTT
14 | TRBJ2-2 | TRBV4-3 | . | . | CASSQVMNTGELFF | TGCGCCAGCAGCCAAGTTATGAACACCGGGGAGCTGTTTTTT
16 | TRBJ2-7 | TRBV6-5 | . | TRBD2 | CASSYSARSGSDEQYF | TGTGCCAGCAGTTACTCAGCGAGGAGCGGGAGCGACGAGCAGTACTTC
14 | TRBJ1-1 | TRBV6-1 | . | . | CASASTQVNTEAFF | TGTGCCAGCGCTTCGACTCAGGTGAACACTGAAGCTTTCTTT
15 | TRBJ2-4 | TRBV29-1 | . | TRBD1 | CSVGRSGGAKNIQYF | TGCAGCGTTGGTCGGTCAGGGGGAGCCAAAAACATTCAGTACTTC
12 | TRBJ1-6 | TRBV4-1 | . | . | CASSQEAGPLHF | TGCGCCAGCAGCCAAGAAGCAGGCCCCCTCCACTTT
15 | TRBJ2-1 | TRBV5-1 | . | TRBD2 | CASTLAGVGGNEQFF | TGCGCCAGCACCCTAGCGGGGGTAGGCGGCAATGAGCAGTTCTTC
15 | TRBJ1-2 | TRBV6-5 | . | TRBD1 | CASSRRTGSNYGYTF | TGTGCCAGCAGTCGACGGACAGGGTCGAACTATGGCTACACCTTC